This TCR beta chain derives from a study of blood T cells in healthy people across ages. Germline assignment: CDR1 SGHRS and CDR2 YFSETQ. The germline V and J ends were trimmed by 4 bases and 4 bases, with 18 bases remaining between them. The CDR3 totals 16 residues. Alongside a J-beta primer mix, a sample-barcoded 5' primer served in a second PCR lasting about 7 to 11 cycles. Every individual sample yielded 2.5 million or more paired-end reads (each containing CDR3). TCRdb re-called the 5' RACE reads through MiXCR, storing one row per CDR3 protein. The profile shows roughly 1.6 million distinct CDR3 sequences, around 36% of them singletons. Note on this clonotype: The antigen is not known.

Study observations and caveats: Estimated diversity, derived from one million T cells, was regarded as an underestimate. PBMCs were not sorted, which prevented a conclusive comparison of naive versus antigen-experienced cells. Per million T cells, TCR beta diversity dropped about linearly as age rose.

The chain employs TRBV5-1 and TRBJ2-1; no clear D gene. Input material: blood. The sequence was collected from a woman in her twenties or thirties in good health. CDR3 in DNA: TGCGCCAGCAGCCGGCCCCGAGAAACCCCTTACAATGAGCAGTTCTTC. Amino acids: CASSRPRETPYNEQFF. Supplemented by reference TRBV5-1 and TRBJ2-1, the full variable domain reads KAGVTQTPRYLIKTRGQQVTLSCSPISGHRSVSWYQQTPGQGLQFLFEYFSETQRNKGNFPGRFSGRQFSNSRSEMNVSTLELGDSALYLCASSRPRETPYNEQFFGPGTRLTVL.